This passage covers 3 T cell receptor beta chains from one sample sequenced in a study of CXCR3-negative and CXCR3-positive naive CD8 T cells. The TRB cDNA libraries were prepared by 5' RACE with UMI labels. TCRdb processed the 5' RACE reads again and assigns one entry to each CDR3 protein, with no DNA. This sample lists about 92,000 distinct CDR3 sequences; its ten largest clones have roughly 1.8%. The sequencing input was naive CXCR3- CD8+ T cells from blood. Subset given: CD45RO-CCR7+CD27+CD95- naive CD8+ T cells lacking CXCR3 (TNR3-). The receptor source for this set is a human donor in good health. Some clones in this sample may be carry-over from other donors' samples.

This chain joins TRBV7-9 and TRBJ2-7; lacking DNA, the TRBD1 call made by TCRdb goes unchecked. CDR3 length: 16 residues. CDR1 is SEHNR and CDR2 is FQNEAQ in the germline V gene (reference sequence). Here the CDR3 reads CASSLAVQGGFHEQYF.

The chain links TRBV20-1 to TRBJ1-1; TCRdb names TRBD1, which stays unverified in the absence of DNA. The CDR3 sequence is 12 residues long. Germline loops: CDR1 DFQATT, CDR2 SNEGSKA (reference sequence). CDR3 residues: CSARGLWAEAFF.

The genes are TRBV15 and TRBJ2-1. The CDR3 has 15 residues. Looked up from germline, CDR1 is LNHNV and CDR2 is YYDKDF (reference sequence). The CDR3 region is CATRVETEYYNEQFF.